Below, 18 T cell receptor beta chains from the same sample are listed, as sequenced in a study of metastatic and nonmetastatic thyroid tumors. None of the patients had undergone any treatment ahead of thyroid surgery. Via MiXCR, TCRdb re-called the PCR reads. The profile shows about 69,000 clones, more than 13% of them singletons. What was sequenced was blood. All receptors come from a male donor with papillary thyroid cancer or a benign thyroid nodule (not recorded which). Some clones in this sample may be carry-over from other donors' samples.

This clone was recorded many times. The rearrangement links TRBV5-1 to TRBJ2-5; D ambiguous. CDR1 SGHRS and CDR2 YFSETQ come from the germline V gene. V gave up 0 bases and J gave up 2 bases, with 8 bases separating them. The CDR3 is made up of 14 amino acids. The CDR3 here is CASSLDRIQETQYF. In nucleotides, the CDR3 is TGCGCCAGCAGCTTGGATCGTATTCAAGAGACCCAGTACTTC.

This clone was counted ten times or more. V usage is TRBV7-9 and J usage is TRBJ1-2; D not resolved. Germline CDR1 SEHNR, CDR2 FQNEAQ (reference sequence). CDR3 length: 12 residues. The V end was cut by 4 bases, the J end by 3 bases, with 6 bases between. The CDR3: CASSSGDYGYTF. The CDR3 nucleotides read TGTGCCAGCAGCTCGGGAGACTATGGCTACACCTTC. The full variable domain, its missing parts supplied by reference TRBV7-9 and TRBJ1-2, is DTGVSQNPRHKITKRGQNVTFRCDPISEHNRLYWYRQTLGQGPEFLTYFQNEAQLEKSRLLSDRFSAERPKGSFSTLEIQRTEQGDSAMYLCASSSGDYGYTFGSGTRLTVV.

This clone was counted ten times or more. V and J are TRBV30 and TRBJ2-7, with 10 positions matching TRBD2. Losses at the gene ends were 4 bases for V and 0 bases for J; bases not matched to a gene: 3. The CDR3 runs 14 residues. Germline CDR1 GTSNPN, CDR2 SVGIG (reference sequence). This chain's CDR3 is CAWIPSGGSYEQYF. The CDR3 DNA reads TGTGCCTGGATCCCTAGCGGGGGCTCCTACGAGCAGTACTTC.

This clone has ten or more counts. The chain employs TRBV30 and TRBJ2-7; D possibly uses TRBD1 or TRBD2 (5 bases each). CDR1 is GTSNPN and CDR2 is SVGIG in the germline V gene (reference sequence). This CDR3 has 16 residues. Trimming removed 5 bases at V and 0 bases at J, with 20 bases between. In DNA form, the CDR3 reads TGTGCCTGGGGGGTTGTGGGACCTAAAGGCTCCTACGAGCAGTACGTC. The encoded protein is CAWGVVGPKGSYEQYV.

This clone came up many times. At one end the junction does not follow the germline gene, possibly because of a read error. The rearrangement links TRBV6-2 or TRBV6-3 to TRBJ2-1; TRBD1 matches 9 bases. This CDR3 has 14 amino acids. Per the germline V gene, CDR1 is MNHEY and CDR2 is SVGEGT. CDR3 nucleotides: TGTGCCAGCAGTTACGGGACAGGGTCCCCACACGGGATCTTC. As protein: CASSYGTGSPHGIF.

CDR3 protein: CAWSTNTEAFF. CDR3 DNA sequence: TGTGCCTGGAGTACCAACACTGAAGCTTTCTTT. V is TRBV30 and J is TRBJ1-1; no clear D. The CDR3 length is 11 residues. Germline values: CDR1 GTSNPN, CDR2 SVGIG (reference sequence). Trimming stripped 2 bases from V and 2 bases from J, with 3 bases between.

V and J are TRBV11-2 and TRBJ1-3; D unclear. This CDR3 spans 16 amino acids. Between the trimmed V and J ends, which lost 5 bases and 0 bases, there was a span of 14 bases. Germline V gene lookup returns CDR1 SGHAT and CDR2 FQNNGV. The CDR3 sequence is CASSPEAAFSGNTIYF. In DNA form, the CDR3 reads TGTGCCAGCAGCCCAGAGGCAGCCTTCTCTGGAAACACCATATATTTT.

This clone has ten or more counts. The chain uses TRBV27 and TRBJ1-6; D gene uncertain. V lost 5 bases, J lost 9 bases, and 14 bases lay in between. Germline CDR1 is MNHEY and CDR2 is SMNVEV (reference sequence). The CDR3 contains 14 residues. This CDR3 is CASSPFSLFSPLHF. The CDR3 nucleotides read TGTGCCAGCAGTCCATTTTCGTTGTTTTCACCCCTCCACTTT.

This clone appeared many times. V usage is TRBV19 and J usage is TRBJ2-5, with 7 positions matching TRBD1. CDR3 length equals 15 residues. V gave up 0 bases and J gave up 2 bases; unmatched junction bases: 3. Germline CDR1 and CDR2: LNHDA and SQIVND (reference sequence). This CDR3 reads CASSIDRDRQETQYF. Written as DNA, the CDR3 is TGTGCCAGTAGTATAGATCGGGACAGACAAGAGACCCAGTACTTC.

There are a few counts of this clone. Possible read error: a much larger clone is one base away. V gene TRBV19 combines with J gene TRBJ1-4; D is uncertain. Trimming removed 4 bases at V and 6 bases at J, with 18 bases between. CDR3 length equals 16 residues. Per germline, CDR1 LNHDA and CDR2 SQIVND (reference sequence). The CDR3 DNA follows: TGTGCCAGTAGTAATTCTCCGGACGGGTCAGATGAAAAACTGTTTTTT. It encodes CASSNSPDGSDEKLFF. The whole variable domain, filled in from reference TRBV19 and TRBJ1-4, reads DGGITQSPKYLFRKEGQNVTLSCEQNLNHDAMYWYRQDPGQGLRLIYYSQIVNDFQKGDIAEGYSVSREKKESFPLTVTSAQKNPTAFYLCASSNSPDGSDEKLFFGSGTQLSVL.

Judged by abundance, this clone is medium-sized. Other DNA sequences in this specimen translate into the identical CDR3. The CDR3 sequence: CASSELLAGSEQYF. The CDR3 coding sequence is TGTGCCAGCAGTGAACTCCTAGCGGGGAGCGAGCAGTACTTC. The chain links TRBV6-1 to TRBJ2-7, with 9 bases fitting TRBD2. Germline V CDR1 and CDR2: MNHNS, SASEGT. The junction had 5 bases not matched to a gene; V was cut back by 2 bases and J by 6 bases. This CDR3 region has 14 residues.

This clone was observed at least ten times. This sequence joins TRBV6-1 and TRBJ1-2; 7 bases are shared with TRBD1. The CDR3 has 11 amino acids. V dropped 2 bases and J dropped 14; count of bases not matched to a gene: 5. Per the germline V gene, CDR1 is MNHNS and CDR2 is SASEGT. The CDR3 nucleotides are TGTGCCAGCAGTGAAAGTAGGGGGCAAACCTTC. It is translated as CASSESRGQTF.

The gene calls are TRBV2 and TRBJ2-7; possibly TRBD2 for D (5 bases). V was cut by 5 bases and J by 2 bases, with 10 bases left in between. The CDR3 consists of 13 residues. Germline V gene lookup returns CDR1 SNHLY and CDR2 FYNNEI. CDR3 amino acids: CASSHGKAYEQYV. The CDR3 region has the DNA TGTGCCAGCAGTCACGGGAAAGCCTACGAGCAGTACGTC.

This clone was observed a few times. Being one base from a much bigger clone, this may be a read error. CDR3 region: CSGKGGGGKETQYF. Here the CDR3 DNA reads TGTTCTGGGAAAGGGGGCGGTGGAAAAGAGACCCAGTACTTC. The J gene is TRBJ2-5, the V gene TRBV5-4; 7 bases map to TRBD1. Germline-derived CDR1 and CDR2 are SGHNT and YYREEE (reference sequence). The CDR3 loop spans 14 amino acids.

This clone was detected many times. The chain carries TRBV3-1 and TRBJ1-5; a possible D gene is TRBD1 (6 bases). With 1 base removed from V and 6 bases from J, the gap between germline ends came to 10 bases. There are 14 residues in the CDR3. The V gene's germline CDR1 is LGHDT and CDR2 YNNKEL (reference sequence). The CDR3 protein is CASSQGSQGQPQHF. CDR3 bases: TGTGCCAGCAGCCAAGGATCACAGGGTCAGCCCCAGCATTTT.

This clone appeared many times. The chain has TRBV6-1 and TRBJ2-1; TRBD2 matches 9 bases. The CDR3 runs to 16 residues. In germline, CDR1 is MNHNS, CDR2 SASEGT. J lost 7 bases, V lost 1 base, and 8 bases had no gene match. CDR3 nucleotide sequence: TGTGCCAGCAGTGAAGAAGGTAGCGGGAGTTTTAATGAGCAGTTCTTC. Its protein is CASSEEGSGSFNEQFF.

This clone was seen a handful of times. V gene TRBV5-4 combines with J gene TRBJ2-5, with D tentatively TRBD1 (7 bases). The CDR3 length is 15 residues. V was trimmed by 2 bases and J by 4 bases, leaving 15 bases between them. Germline V lookup: CDR1 SGHNT, CDR2 YYREEE (reference sequence). CDR3 region: CASSFRLQGGETQYF. For the CDR3, the DNA is TGTGCCAGCAGCTTCCGGTTGCAGGGGGGAGAGACCCAGTACTTC.

This clone was observed at least ten times. The chain links TRBV7-2 to TRBJ2-7; TRBD2 agrees at 7 bases. CDR1 SGHTA and CDR2 FQGNSA come from the germline V gene. CDR3 length: 15 residues. V shed 7 bases, J shed 3 bases, and the junction held 12 bases outside the gene matches. The CDR3 coding sequence is TGTGCCAGCACCAATTCACGGACTAGTAACTACGAGCAGTACTTC. It specifies CASTNSRTSNYEQYF. Supplemented by reference TRBV7-2 and TRBJ2-7, the full variable domain reads GAGVSQSPSNKVTEKGKDVELRCDPISGHTALYWYRQSLGQGLEFLIYFQGNSAPDKSGLPSDRFSAERTGGSVSTLTIQRTQQEDSAVYLCASTNSRTSNYEQYFGPGTRLTVT.